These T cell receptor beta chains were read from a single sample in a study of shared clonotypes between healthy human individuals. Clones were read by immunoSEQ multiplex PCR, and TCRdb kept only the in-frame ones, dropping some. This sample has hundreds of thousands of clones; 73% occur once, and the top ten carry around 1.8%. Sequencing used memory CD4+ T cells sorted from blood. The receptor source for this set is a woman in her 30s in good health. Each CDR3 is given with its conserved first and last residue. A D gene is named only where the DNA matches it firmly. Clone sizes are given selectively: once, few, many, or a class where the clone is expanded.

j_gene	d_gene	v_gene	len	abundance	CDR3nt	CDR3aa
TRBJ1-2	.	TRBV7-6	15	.	TGTGCCAGCAGCTTAGAGGACGGGTTTAACTATGGCTACACCTTC	CASSLEDGFNYGYTF
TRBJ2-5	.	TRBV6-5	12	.	TGTGCCAGCAGTTACGGGCGGGAGACCCAGTACTTC	CASSYGRETQYF
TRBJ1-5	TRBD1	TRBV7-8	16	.	TGTGCCAGCAGCTTAGGGGACAGCTATAGCAATCAGCCCCAGCATTTT	CASSLGDSYSNQPQHF
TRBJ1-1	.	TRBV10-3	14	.	TGTGCCATCAGTAGCAATGGGAGAAACACTGAAGCTTTCTTT	CAISSNGRNTEAFF
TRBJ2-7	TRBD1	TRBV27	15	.	TGTGCCAGCAGTACCCCTGACAGGGTGGGTTACGAGCAGTACTTC	CASSTPDRVGYEQYF
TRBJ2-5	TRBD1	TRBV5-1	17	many	TGCGCCAGCAGCTCCCGCCGGGACAGGGGAGGATCAGAGACCCAGTACTTC	CASSSRRDRGGSETQYF
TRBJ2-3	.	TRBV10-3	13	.	TGTGCCATCAGTGATGGCCCATCAGATACGCAGTATTTT	CAISDGPSDTQYF
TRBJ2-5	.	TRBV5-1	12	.	TGCGCCAGCAGCGTGGTAGGAGAGACCCAGTACTTC	CASSVVGETQYF
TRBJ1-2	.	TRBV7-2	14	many	TGTGCCAGCAGCTTACAACGGGACAACTATGGCTACACCTTC	CASSLQRDNYGYTF
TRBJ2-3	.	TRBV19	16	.	TGTGCCACCCGGGACCTTCTAGCGCCCAAAGGTGATACGCAGTATTTT	CATRDLLAPKGDTQYF
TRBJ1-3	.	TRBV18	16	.	TGTGCCAGCTCACTGTCGACAGTCGACTCTGGAAACACCATATATTTT	CASSLSTVDSGNTIYF
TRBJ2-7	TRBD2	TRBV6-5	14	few	TGTGCCAGCATGTTTAGCGGGAGCAGTGGCGAGCAGTACTTC	CASMFSGSSGEQYF
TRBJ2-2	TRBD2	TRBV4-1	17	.	TGCGCCAGCAGCCATTCCCCGACAACTAGCGGGGTAGGGGAGCTGTTTTTT	CASSHSPTTSGVGELFF
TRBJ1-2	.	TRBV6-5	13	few	TGTGCCAGCAGTTCCCTCCGGGGCGGGGGCTACACCTTC	CASSSLRGGGYTF
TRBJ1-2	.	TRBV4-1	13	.	TGCGCCAGCAGCCAAGACCGGACATATGGCTACACCTTC	CASSQDRTYGYTF
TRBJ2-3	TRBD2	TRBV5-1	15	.	TGCGCCAGCAGCTTGACGGGAGGGCCGGCAGATACGCAGTATTTT	CASSLTGGPADTQYF
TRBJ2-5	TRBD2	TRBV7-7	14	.	TGTGCCAGCAGCTTAGGGACTAGCAGTGCGTCCCAGTACTTC	CASSLGTSSASQYF
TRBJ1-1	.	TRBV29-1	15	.	TGCAGCGTTCCCGAAAGTGGGGGGGCCAACACTGAAGCTTTCTTT	CSVPESGGANTEAFF
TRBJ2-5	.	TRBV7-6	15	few	TGTGCCAGCAGCTCCACAGGGAGGGGATCGGAGACCCAGTACTTC	CASSSTGRGSETQYF
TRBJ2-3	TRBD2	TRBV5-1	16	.	TGCGCCAGCAGCTGGGGGGCTAGCGGGGCCACAGATACGCAGTATTTT	CASSWGASGATDTQYF
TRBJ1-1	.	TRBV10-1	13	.	TGCGCCAGCAGCAAACACGGGAACACTGAAGCTTTCTTT	CASSKHGNTEAFF
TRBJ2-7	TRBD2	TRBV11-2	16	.	TGTGCCAGCAGCTTCGGGACTAGCGGGAGGCTATACGAGCAGTACTTC	CASSFGTSGRLYEQYF
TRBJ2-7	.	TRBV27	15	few	TGTGCCAGCAGTTTATCGGTGAGGAGCTCCTACGAGCAGTACTTC	CASSLSVRSSYEQYF
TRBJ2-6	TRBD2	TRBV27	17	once	TGTGCCAGCAGCCGACTAGCGGGAGGGTCTGGGGCCAACGTCCTGACTTTC	CASSRLAGGSGANVLTF
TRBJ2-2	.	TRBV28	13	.	TGTGCCAGCGACAGGTCGGTAACCGGGGAGCTGTTTTTT	CASDRSVTGELFF
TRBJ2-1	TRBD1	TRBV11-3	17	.	TGTGCCAGCAGCTTAGATGGGGGGACAGGGGGTTACAATGAGCAGTTCTTC	CASSLDGGTGGYNEQFF
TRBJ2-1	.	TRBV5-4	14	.	TGTGCCAGCAGCTTGGTTGGCTCCTACAATGAGCAGTTCTTC	CASSLVGSYNEQFF
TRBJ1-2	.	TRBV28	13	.	TGTGCCAGCAGCAAGGGACCGAACTATGGCTACACCTTC	CASSKGPNYGYTF
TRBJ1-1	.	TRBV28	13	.	TGTGCCAGCAGGGGCGTACCGGACACTGAAGCTTTCTTT	CASRGVPDTEAFF
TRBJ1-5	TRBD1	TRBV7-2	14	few	TGTGCCAGCAGCAAGACAGGGGGAAATCAGCCCCAGCATTTT	CASSKTGGNQPQHF
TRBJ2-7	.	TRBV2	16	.	TGTGCCAGCAGTGAAGCGCTTAGGACTCCCACCTACGAGCAGTACTTC	CASSEALRTPTYEQYF
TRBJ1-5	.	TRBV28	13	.	TGTGCCAGCAGTTACGGGAGCAATCAGCCCCAGCATTTT	CASSYGSNQPQHF
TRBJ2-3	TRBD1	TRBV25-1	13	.	TGTGCCAGCGGACAGGGTATGACAGATACGCAGTATTTT	CASGQGMTDTQYF
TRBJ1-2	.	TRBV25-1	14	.	TGTGCCAGCAGTGAACGGGGGGAAAATTATGGCTACACCTTC	CASSERGENYGYTF
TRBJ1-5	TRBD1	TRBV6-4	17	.	TGTGCCAGCAGTTTCCTTACAGGGGAGGAGGTCAATCAGCCCCAGCATTTT	CASSFLTGEEVNQPQHF
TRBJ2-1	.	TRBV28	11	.	TGTGCCAGCAGTTTAAGGGAAGAGCAGTTCTTC	CASSLREEQFF
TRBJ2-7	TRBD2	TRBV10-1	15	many	TGCGCCAGCAGTGAGGGACTAGCGGGAATCTACGAGCAGTACTTC	CASSEGLAGIYEQYF
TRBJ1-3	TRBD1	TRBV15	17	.	TGTGCCACCAGCAGAAGGACCCAGGGGGTAGGCGGAAACACCATATATTTT	CATSRRTQGVGGNTIYF
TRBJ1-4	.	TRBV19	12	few	TGTGCCACCTTACGACCGGGAGAAAAACTGTTTTTT	CATLRPGEKLFF
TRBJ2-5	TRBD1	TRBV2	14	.	TGTGCCAGCAGTCAACGGACAGGGTCAAGTGCCCAGTACTTC	CASSQRTGSSAQYF
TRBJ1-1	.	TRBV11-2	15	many	TGTGCCAGCAGCTTAGGCGGCCGGACGAACACTGAAGCTTTCTTT	CASSLGGRTNTEAFF
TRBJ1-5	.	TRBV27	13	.	TGTGCCAGCAGTAAAGGGGGGGAACAGCCCCAGCATTTT	CASSKGGEQPQHF
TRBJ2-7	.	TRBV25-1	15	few	TGTGCCAGCACCACAAACCGGGACGGCCACTACGAGCAGTACTTC	CASTTNRDGHYEQYF
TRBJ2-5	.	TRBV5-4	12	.	TGTGCCAGCAGCCCCTATAGGGGGACCCAGTACTTC	CASSPYRGTQYF
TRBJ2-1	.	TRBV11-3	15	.	TGTGCCAGCAGCGTCCAGGGGGACTTCCCCAATGAGCAGTTCTTC	CASSVQGDFPNEQFF
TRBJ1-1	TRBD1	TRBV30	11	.	TGTGCCTGGATTCAGGGGGCTGTGGCTTTCTTT	CAWIQGAVAFF